This T cell receptor (beta chain) emerged from a study of graft-versus-host responses after intestinal transplantation. V was clipped by 2 bases and J by 5 bases, with 13 bases between them. This CDR3 contains 14 residues. Germline V lookup: CDR1 SGHDT, CDR2 YYEEEE. The table came from immunoSEQ multiplex PCR; TCRdb's copy has only in-frame clones and leaves some out. The data show about 40,000 clones, about 89% seen once. The rearrangement links TRBV5-6 to TRBJ2-5; D uncertain. Sequences were derived from PBMCs, sampled approximately 300 days after intestinal transplant. This clonotype was obtained from a human patient who received an intestinal transplant, so some T cells may come from the graft donor. The CDR3 here is CASSLVLVEETQYF. CDR3 DNA sequence: TGTGCCAGCAGCTTAGTCTTGGTGGAGGAGACCCAGTACTTC.